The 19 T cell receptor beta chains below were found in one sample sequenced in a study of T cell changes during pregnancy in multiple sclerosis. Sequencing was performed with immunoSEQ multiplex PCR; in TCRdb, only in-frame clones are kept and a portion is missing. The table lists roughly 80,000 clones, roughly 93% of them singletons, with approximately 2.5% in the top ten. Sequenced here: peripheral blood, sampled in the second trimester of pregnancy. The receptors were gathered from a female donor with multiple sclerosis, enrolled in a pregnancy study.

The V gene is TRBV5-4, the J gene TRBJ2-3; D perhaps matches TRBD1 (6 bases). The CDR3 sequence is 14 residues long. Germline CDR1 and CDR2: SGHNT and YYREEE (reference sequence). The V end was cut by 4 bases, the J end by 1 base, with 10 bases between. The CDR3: CASSTRQGTDTQYF. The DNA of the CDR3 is TGTGCCAGCAGCACCCGACAGGGCACAGATACGCAGTATTTT.

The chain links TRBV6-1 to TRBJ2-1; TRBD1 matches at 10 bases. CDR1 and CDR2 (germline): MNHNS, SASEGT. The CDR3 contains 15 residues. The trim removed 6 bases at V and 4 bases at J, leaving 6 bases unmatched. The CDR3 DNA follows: TGTGCCAGCAGGACAACGGACAGGGGGTACAATGAGCAGTTCTTC. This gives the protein CASRTTDRGYNEQFF.

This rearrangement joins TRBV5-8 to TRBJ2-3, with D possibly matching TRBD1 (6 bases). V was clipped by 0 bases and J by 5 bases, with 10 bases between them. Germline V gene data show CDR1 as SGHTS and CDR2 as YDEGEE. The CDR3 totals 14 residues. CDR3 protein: CASSLAGVGDTQYF. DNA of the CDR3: TGTGCCAGCAGCTTGGCAGGGGTAGGAGATACGCAGTATTTT.

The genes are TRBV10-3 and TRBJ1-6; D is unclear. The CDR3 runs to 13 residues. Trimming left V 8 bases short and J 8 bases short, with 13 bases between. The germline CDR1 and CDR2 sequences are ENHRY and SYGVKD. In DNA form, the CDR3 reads TGTGCCATCGGACGGGGAGAATATTCACCCCTCCACTTT. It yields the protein CAIGRGEYSPLHF.

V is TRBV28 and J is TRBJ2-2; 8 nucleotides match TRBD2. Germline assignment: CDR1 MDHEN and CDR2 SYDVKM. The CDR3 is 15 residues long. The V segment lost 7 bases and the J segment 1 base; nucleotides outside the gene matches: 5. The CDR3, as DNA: TGTGCCAGCATTCCAGCGGGAGAGAACACCGGGGAGCTGTTTTTT. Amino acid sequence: CASIPAGENTGELFF.

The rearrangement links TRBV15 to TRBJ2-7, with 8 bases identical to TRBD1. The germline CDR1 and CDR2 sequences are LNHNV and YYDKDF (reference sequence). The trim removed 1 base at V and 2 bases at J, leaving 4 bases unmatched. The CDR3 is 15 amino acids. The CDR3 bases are TGTGCCACCAGCAGAGCGACAGGGGACGCCTACGAGCAGTACTTC. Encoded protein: CATSRATGDAYEQYF.

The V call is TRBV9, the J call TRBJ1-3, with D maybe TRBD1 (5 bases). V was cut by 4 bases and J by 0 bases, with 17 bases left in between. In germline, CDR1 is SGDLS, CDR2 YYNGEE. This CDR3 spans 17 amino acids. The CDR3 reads CASSPIGRQSSGNTIYF. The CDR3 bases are TGTGCCAGCAGCCCTATAGGCAGACAGAGCTCTGGAAACACCATATATTTT.

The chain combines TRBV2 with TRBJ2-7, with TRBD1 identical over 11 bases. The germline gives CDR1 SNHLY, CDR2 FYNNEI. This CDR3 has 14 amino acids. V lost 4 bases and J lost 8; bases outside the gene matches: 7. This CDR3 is CASSADRGPLKQYF. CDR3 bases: TGTGCCAGCAGTGCGGACAGGGGGCCCTTAAAGCAGTACTTC. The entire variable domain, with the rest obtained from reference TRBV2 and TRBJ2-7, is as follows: EPEVTQTPSHQVTQMGQEVILRCVPISNHLYFYWYRQILGQKVEFLVSFYNNEISEKSEIFDDQFSVERPDGSNFTLKIRSTKLEDSAMYFCASSADRGPLKQYFGPGTRLTVT.

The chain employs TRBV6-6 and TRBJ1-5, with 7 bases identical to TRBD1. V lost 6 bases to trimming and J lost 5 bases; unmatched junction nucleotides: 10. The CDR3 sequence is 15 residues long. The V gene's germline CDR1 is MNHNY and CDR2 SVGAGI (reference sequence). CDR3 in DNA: TGTGCCAGCAGGAACCTTACAGGGGTGCATCAGCCCCAGCATTTT. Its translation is CASRNLTGVHQPQHF.

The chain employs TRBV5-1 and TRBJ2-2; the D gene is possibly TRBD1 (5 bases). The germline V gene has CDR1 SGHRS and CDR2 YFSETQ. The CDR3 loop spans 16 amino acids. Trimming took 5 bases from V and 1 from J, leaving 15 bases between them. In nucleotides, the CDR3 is TGCGCCAGCAGATATTCCTGGGGCCAGAACACCGGGGAGCTGTTTTTT. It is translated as CASRYSWGQNTGELFF. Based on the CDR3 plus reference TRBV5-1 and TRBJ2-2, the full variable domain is KAGVTQTPRYLIKTRGQQVTLSCSPISGHRSVSWYQQTPGQGLQFLFEYFSETQRNKGNFPGRFSGRQFSNSRSEMNVSTLELGDSALYLCASRYSWGQNTGELFFGEGSRLTVL.

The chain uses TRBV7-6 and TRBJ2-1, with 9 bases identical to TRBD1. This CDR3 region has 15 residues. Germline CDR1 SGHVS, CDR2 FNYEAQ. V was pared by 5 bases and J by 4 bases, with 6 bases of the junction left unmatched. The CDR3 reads CASSLRQGDYNEQFF. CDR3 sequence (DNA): TGTGCCAGCAGCCTAAGACAGGGGGATTACAATGAGCAGTTCTTC.

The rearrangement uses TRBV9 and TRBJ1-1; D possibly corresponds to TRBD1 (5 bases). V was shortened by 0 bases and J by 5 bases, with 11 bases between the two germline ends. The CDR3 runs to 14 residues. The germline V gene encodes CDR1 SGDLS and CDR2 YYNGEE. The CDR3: CASSVVSRATEAFF. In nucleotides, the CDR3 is TGTGCCAGCAGCGTAGTTTCCAGGGCGACTGAAGCTTTCTTT.

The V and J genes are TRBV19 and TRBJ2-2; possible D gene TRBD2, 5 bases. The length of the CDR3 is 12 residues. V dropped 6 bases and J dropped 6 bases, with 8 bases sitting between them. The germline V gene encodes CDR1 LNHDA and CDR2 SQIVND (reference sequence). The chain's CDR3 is CASSPRAGELFF. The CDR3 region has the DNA TGTGCCAGTAGCCCGCGGGCCGGGGAGCTGTTTTTT.

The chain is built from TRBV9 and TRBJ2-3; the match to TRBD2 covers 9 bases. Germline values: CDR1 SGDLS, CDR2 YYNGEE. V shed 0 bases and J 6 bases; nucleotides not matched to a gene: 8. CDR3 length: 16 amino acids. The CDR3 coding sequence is TGTGCCAGCAGCGTAGTTCCAAGCGGGGGGATGGATACGCAGTATTTT. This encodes CASSVVPSGGMDTQYF. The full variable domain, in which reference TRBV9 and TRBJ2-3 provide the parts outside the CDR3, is DSGVTQTPKHLITATGQRVTLRCSPRSGDLSVYWYQQSLDQGLQFLIQYYNGEERAKGNILERFSAQQFPDLHSELNLSSLELGDSALYFCASSVVPSGGMDTQYFGPGTRLTVL.

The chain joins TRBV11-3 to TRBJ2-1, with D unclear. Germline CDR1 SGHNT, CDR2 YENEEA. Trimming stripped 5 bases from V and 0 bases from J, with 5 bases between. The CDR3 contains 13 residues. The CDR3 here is CASSQFSYNEQFF. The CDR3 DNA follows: TGTGCCAGCAGCCAATTCTCCTACAATGAGCAGTTCTTC.

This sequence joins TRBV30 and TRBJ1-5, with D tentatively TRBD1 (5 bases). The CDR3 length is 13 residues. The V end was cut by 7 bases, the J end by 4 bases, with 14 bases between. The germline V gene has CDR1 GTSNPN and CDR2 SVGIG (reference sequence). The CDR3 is CAFQGGLNQPQHF. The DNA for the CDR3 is TGTGCCTTTCAGGGAGGATTGAATCAGCCCCAGCATTTT.

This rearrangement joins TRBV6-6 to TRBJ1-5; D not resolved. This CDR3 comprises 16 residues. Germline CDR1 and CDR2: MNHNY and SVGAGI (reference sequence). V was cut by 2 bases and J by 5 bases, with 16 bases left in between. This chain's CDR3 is CASSYSGRPEDQPQHF. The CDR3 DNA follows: TGTGCCAGCAGTTACAGCGGACGGCCTGAAGATCAGCCCCAGCATTTT.

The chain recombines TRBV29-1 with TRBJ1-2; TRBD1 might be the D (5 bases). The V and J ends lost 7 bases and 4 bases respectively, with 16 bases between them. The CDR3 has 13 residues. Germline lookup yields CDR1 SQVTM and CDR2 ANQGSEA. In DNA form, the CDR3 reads TGCAGCGCCGATGCGGGGGAAAGCTATGGCTACACCTTC. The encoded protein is CSADAGESYGYTF.

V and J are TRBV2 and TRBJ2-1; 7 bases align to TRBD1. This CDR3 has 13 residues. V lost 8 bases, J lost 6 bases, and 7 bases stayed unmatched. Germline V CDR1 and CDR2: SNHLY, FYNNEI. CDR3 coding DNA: TGTGCCAGCTACCCCGCAGGGGGCAATGAGCAGTTCTTC. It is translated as CASYPAGGNEQFF.